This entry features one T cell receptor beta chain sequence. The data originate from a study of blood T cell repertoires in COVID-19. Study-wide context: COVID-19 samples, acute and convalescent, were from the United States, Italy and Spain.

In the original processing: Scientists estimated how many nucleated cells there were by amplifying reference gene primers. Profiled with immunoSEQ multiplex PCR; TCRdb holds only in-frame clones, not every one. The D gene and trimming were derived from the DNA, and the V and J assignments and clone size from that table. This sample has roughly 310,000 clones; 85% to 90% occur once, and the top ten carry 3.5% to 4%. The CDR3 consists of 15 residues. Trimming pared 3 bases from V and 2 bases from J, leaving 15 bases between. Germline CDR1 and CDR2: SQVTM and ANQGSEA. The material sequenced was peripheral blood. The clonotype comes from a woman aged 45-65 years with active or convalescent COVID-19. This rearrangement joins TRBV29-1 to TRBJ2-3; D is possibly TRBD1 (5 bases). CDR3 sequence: CSVDLRDSYTDTQYF. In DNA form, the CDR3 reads TGCAGCGTTGACTTAAGAGACAGTTACACAGATACGCAGTATTTT.